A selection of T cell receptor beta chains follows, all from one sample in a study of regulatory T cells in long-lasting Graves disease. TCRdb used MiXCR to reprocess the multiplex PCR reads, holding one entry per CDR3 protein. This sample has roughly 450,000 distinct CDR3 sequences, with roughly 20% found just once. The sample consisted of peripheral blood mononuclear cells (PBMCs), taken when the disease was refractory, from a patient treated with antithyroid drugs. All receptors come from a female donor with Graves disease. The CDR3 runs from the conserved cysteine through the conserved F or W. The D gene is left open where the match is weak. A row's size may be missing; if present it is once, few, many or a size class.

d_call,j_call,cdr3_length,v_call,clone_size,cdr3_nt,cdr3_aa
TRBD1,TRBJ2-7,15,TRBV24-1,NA,TGTGCCACCAGTGAAACCGGGACAGGCTCCTACGAGCAGTACTTC,CATSETGTGSYEQYF
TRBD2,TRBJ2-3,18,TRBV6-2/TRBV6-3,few,TGTGCCAGCAGTGAGGGCTGGACTAGCGGGACAAGCACAGATACGCAGTATTTT,CASSEGWTSGTSTDTQYF
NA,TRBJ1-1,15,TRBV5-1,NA,TGCGCCAGCAGGTCAACAGGGAGGCCGAACACTGAAGCTTTCTTT,CASRSTGRPNTEAFF
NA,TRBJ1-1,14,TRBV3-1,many,TGTGCCAGCAGCCAAGAGACTGTGAACACTGAAGCTTTCTTT,CASSQETVNTEAFF
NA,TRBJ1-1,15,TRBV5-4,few,TGTGCCAGCAGCTCACAGGAATCGTGGGACACTGAAGCTTTCTTT,CASSSQESWDTEAFF
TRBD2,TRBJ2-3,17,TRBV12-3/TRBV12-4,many,TGTGCCAGCAGTTTATTAACTAGCGGGACAAGCACAGATACGCAGTATTTT,CASSLLTSGTSTDTQYF
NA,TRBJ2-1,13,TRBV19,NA,TGTGCCAGCCGCCCGGGCTCCTACAATGAGCAGTTCTTC,CASRPGSYNEQFF
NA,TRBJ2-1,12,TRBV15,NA,TGTGCCACCAGCAATGGACAAAATGAGCAGTTCTTC,CATSNGQNEQFF
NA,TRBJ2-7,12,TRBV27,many,TGTGCCAGCAGGGGGGGCCGGTACGAGCAGTACTTC,CASRGGRYEQYF
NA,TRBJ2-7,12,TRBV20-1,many,TGCAGTGCTAGCCCGGGTGTACGGGAGCAGTACTTC,CSASPGVREQYF
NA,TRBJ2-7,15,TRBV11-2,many,TGTGCCAGCACCAAATCTCCACAGGTCTCCTACGAGCAGTACTTC,CASTKSPQVSYEQYF
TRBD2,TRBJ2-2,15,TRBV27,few,TGTGCCAGCAGTGCTAGCGGGAGTGAAGCCGGGGAGCTGTTTTTT,CASSASGSEAGELFF
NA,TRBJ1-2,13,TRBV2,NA,TGTGCCAGCAGCCTGGAGCAGTCCTATGGCTACACCTTC,CASSLEQSYGYTF
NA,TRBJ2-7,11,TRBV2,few,TGTGCCAGCAGTGAGGGCGGGTTGGGGTACTTC,CASSEGGLGYF
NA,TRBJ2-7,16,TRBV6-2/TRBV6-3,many,TGTGCCAGCAGTTACGCTCGCGTTATGTACTCCTACGAGCAGTACTTC,CASSYARVMYSYEQYF
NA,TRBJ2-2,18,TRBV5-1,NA,TGCGCCAGCAGCTTGGCGGAAGGAAACAGGATGGACACCGGGGAGCTGTTTTTT,CASSLAEGNRMDTGELFF
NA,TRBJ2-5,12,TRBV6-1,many,TGTGCCAGCGGGACCACGCTGGAGACCCAGTACTTC,CASGTTLETQYF
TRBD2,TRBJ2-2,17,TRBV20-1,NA,TGCAGTGCTAGAGACCCGGGACTAGCGGCCAACACCGGGGAGCTGTTTTTT,CSARDPGLAANTGELFF
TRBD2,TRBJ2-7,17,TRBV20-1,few,TGCAGTGCAAAACGTCCCGGGACTAGCGGGAGGAGGAACGAGCAGTACTTC,CSAKRPGTSGRRNEQYF
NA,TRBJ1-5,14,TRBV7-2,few,TGTGCCAGCAGCTTGGGGGTTTATAATCAGCCCCAGCATTTT,CASSLGVYNQPQHF
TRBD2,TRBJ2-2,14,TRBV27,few,TGTGCCAGCAGGGTGGGACTAGCTAGCGGGGAGCTGTTTTTT,CASRVGLASGELFF
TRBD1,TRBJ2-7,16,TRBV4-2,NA,TGTGCCAGCAGCCAAGAAGGGGGACAGGGGGCCTACGAGCAGTACTTC,CASSQEGGQGAYEQYF
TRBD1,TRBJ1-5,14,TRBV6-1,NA,TGTGCTAGCAAGCTGGTGACAGGGACTCAGCCCCAGCATTTT,CASKLVTGTQPQHF
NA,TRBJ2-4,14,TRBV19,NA,TGTGCCAGTAGTATTGTTGGGGCTGGGAACATTCAGTACTTC,CASSIVGAGNIQYF
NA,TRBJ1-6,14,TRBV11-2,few,TGTGCCAGCAGCTTAGTCAAGGGAACCTCACCCCTCCACTTT,CASSLVKGTSPLHF
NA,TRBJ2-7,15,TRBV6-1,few,TGTGCCAGTATTCCTCGGGGAACTAGCCACTACGAGCAGTACTTC,CASIPRGTSHYEQYF
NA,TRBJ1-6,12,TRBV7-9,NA,TGTGCCAGCAGCTCGTCTGGGTCACCCCTCCACTTT,CASSSSGSPLHF
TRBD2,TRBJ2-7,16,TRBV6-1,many,TGTGCCAGCAGCCTTGGGAGCGGGAGACCTTCCTACGAGCAGTACTTC,CASSLGSGRPSYEQYF
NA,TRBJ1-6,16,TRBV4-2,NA,TGTGCCAGCAGCCAAGATCCACCGGGGCAGAGGGGACCCCTCCACTTT,CASSQDPPGQRGPLHF
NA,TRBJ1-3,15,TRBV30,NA,TGTGCCTGGAGTGTACGTAGGGGGTCTGGAAACACCATATATTTT,CAWSVRRGSGNTIYF
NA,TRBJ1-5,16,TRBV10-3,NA,TGTGCCATCAGTGAGACGGGACTCCCTAGCAATCAGCCCCAGCATTTT,CAISETGLPSNQPQHF
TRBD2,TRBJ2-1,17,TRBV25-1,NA,TGTGCCAGCACTGGGCTAGCGGGAGGCCCCGCCTACAATGAGCAGTTCTTC,CASTGLAGGPAYNEQFF
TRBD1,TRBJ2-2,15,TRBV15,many,TGTGCCACCAGCAGAGTGAGGGGGCGGACCGGGGAGCTGTTTTTT,CATSRVRGRTGELFF
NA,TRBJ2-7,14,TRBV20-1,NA,TGCAGTGTCCCGACGCGAGGGGGGGCCTACGAGCAGTACTTC,CSVPTRGGAYEQYF
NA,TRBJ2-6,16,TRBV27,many,TGTGCCAGCAGTTTAGACGGTAACTCTGGGGCCAACGTCCTGACTTTC,CASSLDGNSGANVLTF
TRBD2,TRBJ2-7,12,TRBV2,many,TGTGCCACCCTAGCGGAGTCCTACGAGCAGTACTTC,CATLAESYEQYF
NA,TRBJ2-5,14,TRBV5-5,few,TGTGCCAGCAGCTTGGAAACAGTACAAGAGACCCAGTACTTC,CASSLETVQETQYF
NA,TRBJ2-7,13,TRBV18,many,TGTGCCAGCTCACCACCCCTCAAACCCGAGCAGTACTTC,CASSPPLKPEQYF
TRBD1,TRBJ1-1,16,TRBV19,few,TGTGCCAGTCCGTCCCCCACAGGACAGGGAAGAACTGAAGCTTTCTTT,CASPSPTGQGRTEAFF
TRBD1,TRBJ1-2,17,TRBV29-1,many,TGCAGCGTTGAAGGGGACAGGGGGCGCCCAGGGGTCTATGGCTACACCTTC,CSVEGDRGRPGVYGYTF